This T cell receptor (beta chain) was sequenced for a study of blood T cell repertoires in COVID-19. Study details: COVID-19 samples from acute and convalescent phases originated in the United States, Italy and Spain. PBMCs, B-cell-depleted T cells, or T cells provided the cDNA or gDNA that made up the material.

Methods used by the authors: Reference gene primer amplification gave nucleated cell count estimates. Method: immunoSEQ multiplex PCR; TCRdb's copy keeps in-frame clones and lacks some. V and J calls and clone size come straight from that table; D and trimming were deduced from the DNA. The repertoire holds over 250,000 clones, around 90% seen once, with approximately 2.2% in the top ten. Germline V lookup: CDR1 SGHTA, CDR2 FQGNSA. V was trimmed by 5 bases and J by 2 bases, leaving 17 bases between them. The CDR3 is 16 amino acids. The specimen was peripheral blood. The TCR comes from a man aged 50 to 60 with acute or convalescent COVID-19. The J gene is TRBJ2-3, the V gene TRBV7-2, with D possibly matching TRBD2 (6 bases). The CDR3 sequence: CASSLVGAGNTDTQYF. The CDR3 DNA reads TGTGCCAGCAGCCTCGTAGGGGCGGGGAACACAGATACGCAGTATTTT.